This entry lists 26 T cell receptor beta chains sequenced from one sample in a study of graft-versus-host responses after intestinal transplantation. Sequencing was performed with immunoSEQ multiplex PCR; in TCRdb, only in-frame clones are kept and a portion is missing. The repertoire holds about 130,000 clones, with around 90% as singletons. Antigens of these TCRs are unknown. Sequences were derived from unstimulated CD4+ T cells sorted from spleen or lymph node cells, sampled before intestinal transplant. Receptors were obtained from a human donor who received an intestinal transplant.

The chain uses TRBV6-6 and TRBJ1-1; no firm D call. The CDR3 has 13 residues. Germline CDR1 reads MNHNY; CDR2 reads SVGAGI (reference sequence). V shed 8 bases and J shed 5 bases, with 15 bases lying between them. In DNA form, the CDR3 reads TGTGCCAGCCAACAGACACCCGGGACTGAAGCTTTCTTT. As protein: CASQQTPGTEAFF.

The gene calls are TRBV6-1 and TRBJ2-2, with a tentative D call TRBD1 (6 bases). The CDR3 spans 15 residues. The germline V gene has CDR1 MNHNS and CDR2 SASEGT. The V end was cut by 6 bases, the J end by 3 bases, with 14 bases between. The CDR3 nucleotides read TGTGCCAGCAGGCCGGGCAGGGGCTACACCGGGGAGCTGTTTTTT. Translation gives CASRPGRGYTGELFF.

This CDR3 is CASSPDSFGYTF. In nucleotides, the CDR3 is TGTGCCAGCAGTCCCGACAGCTTTGGCTACACCTTC. The chain recombines TRBV6-1 with TRBJ1-2; D might be TRBD1 (5 bases). V was cut by 5 bases and J by 7 bases, with 11 bases left in between. The germline CDR1 and CDR2 sequences are MNHNS and SASEGT. There are 12 residues in the CDR3.

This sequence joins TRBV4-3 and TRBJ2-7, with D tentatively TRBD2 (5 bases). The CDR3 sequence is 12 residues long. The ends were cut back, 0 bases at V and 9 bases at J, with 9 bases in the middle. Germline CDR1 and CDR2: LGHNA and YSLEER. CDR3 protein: CASSQDAGVQYF. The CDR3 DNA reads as TGCGCCAGCAGCCAAGATGCGGGTGTGCAGTACTTC.

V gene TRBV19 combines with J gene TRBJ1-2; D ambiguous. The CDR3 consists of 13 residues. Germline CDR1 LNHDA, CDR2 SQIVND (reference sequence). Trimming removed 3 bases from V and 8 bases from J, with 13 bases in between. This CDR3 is CASSIPRERGYTF. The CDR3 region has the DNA TGTGCCAGTAGTATCCCCCGGGAGAGGGGCTACACCTTC.

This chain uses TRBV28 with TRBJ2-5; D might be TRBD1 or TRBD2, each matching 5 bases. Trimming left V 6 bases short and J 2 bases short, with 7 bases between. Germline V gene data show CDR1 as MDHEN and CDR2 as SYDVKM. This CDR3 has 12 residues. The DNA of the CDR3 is TGTGCCAGCAGCAGGGAGCAAGAGACCCAGTACTTC. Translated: CASSREQETQYF.

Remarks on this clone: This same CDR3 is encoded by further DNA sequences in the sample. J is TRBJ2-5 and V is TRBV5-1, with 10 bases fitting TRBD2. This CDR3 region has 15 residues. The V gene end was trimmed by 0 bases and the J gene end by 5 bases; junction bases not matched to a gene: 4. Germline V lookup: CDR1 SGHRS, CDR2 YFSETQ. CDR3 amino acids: CASSLVAGGRETQYF. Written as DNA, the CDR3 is TGCGCCAGCAGCTTGGTAGCGGGAGGTCGGGAGACCCAGTACTTC.

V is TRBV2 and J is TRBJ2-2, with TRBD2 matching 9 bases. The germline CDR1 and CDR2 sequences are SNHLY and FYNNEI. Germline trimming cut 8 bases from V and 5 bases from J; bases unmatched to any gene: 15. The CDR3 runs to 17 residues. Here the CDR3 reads CASEVGAGGPGTGELFF. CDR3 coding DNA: TGTGCCAGCGAGGTTGGGGCGGGAGGGCCGGGGACCGGGGAGCTGTTTTTT. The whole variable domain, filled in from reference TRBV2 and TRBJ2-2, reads EPEVTQTPSHQVTQMGQEVILRCVPISNHLYFYWYRQILGQKVEFLVSFYNNEISEKSEIFDDQFSVERPDGSNFTLKIRSTKLEDSAMYFCASEVGAGGPGTGELFFGEGSRLTVL.

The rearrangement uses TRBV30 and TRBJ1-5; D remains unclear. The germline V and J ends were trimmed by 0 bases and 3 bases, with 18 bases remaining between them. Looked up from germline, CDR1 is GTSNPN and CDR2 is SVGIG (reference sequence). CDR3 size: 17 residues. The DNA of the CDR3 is TGTGCCTGGAGTGTAAGGGCAGGCCTTTGGGCCAATCAGCCCCAGCATTTT. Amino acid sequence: CAWSVRAGLWANQPQHF. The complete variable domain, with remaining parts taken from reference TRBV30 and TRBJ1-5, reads SQTIHQWPATLVQPVGSPLSLECTVEGTSNPNLYWYRQAAGRGLQLLFYSVGIGQISSEVPQNLSASRPQDRQFILSSKKLLLSDSGFYLCAWSVRAGLWANQPQHFGDGTRLSIL.

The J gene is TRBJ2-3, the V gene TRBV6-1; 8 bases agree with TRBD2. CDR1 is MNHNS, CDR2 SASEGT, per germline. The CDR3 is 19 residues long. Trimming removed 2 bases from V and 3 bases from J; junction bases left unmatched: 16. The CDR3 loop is CASSELSSGWISKTDTQYF. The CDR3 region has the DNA TGTGCCAGCAGTGAATTGTCTAGCGGGTGGATAAGTAAAACAGATACGCAGTATTTT.

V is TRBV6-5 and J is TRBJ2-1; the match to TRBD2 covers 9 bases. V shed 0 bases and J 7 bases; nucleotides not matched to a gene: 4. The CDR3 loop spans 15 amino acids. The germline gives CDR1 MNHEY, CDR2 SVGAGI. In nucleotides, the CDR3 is TGTGCCAGCAGTTACTCCGGCGGGAGGGGGAATGAGCAGTTCTTC. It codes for CASSYSGGRGNEQFF.

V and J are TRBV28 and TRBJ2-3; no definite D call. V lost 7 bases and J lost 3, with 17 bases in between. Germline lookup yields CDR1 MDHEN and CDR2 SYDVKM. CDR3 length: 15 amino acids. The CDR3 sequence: CASTYSPGVTDTQYF. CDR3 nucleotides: TGTGCCAGCACTTACTCGCCTGGGGTGACAGATACGCAGTATTTT.

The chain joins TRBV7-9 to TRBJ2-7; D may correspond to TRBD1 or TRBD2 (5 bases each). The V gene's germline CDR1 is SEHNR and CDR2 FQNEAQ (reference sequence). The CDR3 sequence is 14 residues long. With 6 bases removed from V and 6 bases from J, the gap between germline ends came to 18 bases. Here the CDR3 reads CASRMPGPSGEQYF. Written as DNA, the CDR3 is TGTGCCAGCAGGATGCCGGGACCCTCCGGCGAGCAGTACTTC.

Here the CDR3 DNA reads TGCGCCAGCAGTGCCTCCAGGACCAGGGCGGAACCCTCCTACGAGCAGTACTTC. This sequence encodes CASSASRTRAEPSYEQYF. The V and J genes are TRBV10-1 and TRBJ2-5, with D possibly being TRBD1 (5 bases). The DNA end favors TRBJ2-7, so the J call may be wrong. The CDR3 length is 18 residues. Germline V gives CDR1 WNHNN, CDR2 SYGVQD (reference sequence).

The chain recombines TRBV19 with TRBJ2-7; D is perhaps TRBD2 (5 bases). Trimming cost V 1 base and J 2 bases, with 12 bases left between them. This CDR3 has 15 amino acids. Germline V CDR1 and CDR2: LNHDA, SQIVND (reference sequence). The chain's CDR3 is CASSIVGRGTYEQYF. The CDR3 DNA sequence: TGTGCCAGTAGTATAGTAGGGAGAGGAACCTACGAGCAGTACTTC. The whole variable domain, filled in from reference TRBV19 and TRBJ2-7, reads DGGITQSPKYLFRKEGQNVTLSCEQNLNHDAMYWYRQDPGQGLRLIYYSQIVNDFQKGDIAEGYSVSREKKESFPLTVTSAQKNPTAFYLCASSIVGRGTYEQYFGPGTRLTVT.

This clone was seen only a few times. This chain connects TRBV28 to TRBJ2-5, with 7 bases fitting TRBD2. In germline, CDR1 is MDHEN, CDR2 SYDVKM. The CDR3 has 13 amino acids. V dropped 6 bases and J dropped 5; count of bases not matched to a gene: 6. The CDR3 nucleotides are TGTGCCAGCAGGCGGGGGTCGGGGGAGACCCAGTACTTC. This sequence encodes CASRRGSGETQYF.

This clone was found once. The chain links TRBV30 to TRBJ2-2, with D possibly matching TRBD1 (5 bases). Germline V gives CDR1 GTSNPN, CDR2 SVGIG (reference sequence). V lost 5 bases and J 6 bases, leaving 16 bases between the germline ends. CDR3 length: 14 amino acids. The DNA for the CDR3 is TGTGCCTGGGGAAGGACAATGGGTCCCGGGGAGCTGTTTTTT. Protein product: CAWGRTMGPGELFF. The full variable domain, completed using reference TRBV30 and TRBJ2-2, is SQTIHQWPATLVQPVGSPLSLECTVEGTSNPNLYWYRQAAGRGLQLLFYSVGIGQISSEVPQNLSASRPQDRQFILSSKKLLLSDSGFYLCAWGRTMGPGELFFGEGSRLTVL.

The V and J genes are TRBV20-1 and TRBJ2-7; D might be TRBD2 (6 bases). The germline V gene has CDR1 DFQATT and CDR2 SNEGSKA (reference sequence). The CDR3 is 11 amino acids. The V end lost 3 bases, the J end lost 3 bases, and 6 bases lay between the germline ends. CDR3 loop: CSARTSYEQYF. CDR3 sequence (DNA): TGCAGTGCTAGGACTAGCTACGAGCAGTACTTC.

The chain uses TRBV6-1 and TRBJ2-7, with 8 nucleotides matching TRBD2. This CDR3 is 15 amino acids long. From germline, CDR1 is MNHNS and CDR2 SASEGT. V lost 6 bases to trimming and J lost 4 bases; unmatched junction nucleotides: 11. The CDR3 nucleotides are TGTGCCAGCAGAAGAAGCCAGCGGGAGACTTACGAGCAGTACTTC. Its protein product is CASRRSQRETYEQYF.

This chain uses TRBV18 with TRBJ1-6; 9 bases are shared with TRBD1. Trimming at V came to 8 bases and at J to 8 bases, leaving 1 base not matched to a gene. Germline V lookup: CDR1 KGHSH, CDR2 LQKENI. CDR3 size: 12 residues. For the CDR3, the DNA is TGTGCCAGCCGGACAGGGGATTCACCCCTCCACTTT. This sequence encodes CASRTGDSPLHF. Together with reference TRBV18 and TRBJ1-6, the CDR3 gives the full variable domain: NAGVMQNPRHLVRRRGQEARLRCSPMKGHSHVYWYRQLPEEGLKFMVYLQKENIIDESGMPKERFSAEFPKEGPSILRIQQVVRGDSAAYFCASRTGDSPLHFGNGTRLTVT.

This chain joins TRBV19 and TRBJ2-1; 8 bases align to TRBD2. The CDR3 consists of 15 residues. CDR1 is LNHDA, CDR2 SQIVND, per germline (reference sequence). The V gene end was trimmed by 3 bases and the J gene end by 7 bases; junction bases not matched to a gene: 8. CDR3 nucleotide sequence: TGTGCCAGTAGTATCCGGGCGGGAGGTGATAATGAGCAGTTCTTC. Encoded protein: CASSIRAGGDNEQFF.

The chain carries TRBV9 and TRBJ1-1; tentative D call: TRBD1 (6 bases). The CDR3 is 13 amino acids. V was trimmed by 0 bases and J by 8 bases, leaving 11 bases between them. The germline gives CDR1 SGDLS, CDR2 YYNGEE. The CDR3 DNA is TGTGCCAGCAGCGTAGATGAACAGGGAGAAGCTTTCTTT. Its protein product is CASSVDEQGEAFF.

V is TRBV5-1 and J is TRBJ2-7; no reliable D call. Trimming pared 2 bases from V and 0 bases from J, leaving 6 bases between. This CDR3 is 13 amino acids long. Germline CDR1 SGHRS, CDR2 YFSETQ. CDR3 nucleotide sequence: TGCGCCAGCAGCTTTCTACTCTCCTACGAGCAGTACTTC. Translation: CASSFLLSYEQYF.

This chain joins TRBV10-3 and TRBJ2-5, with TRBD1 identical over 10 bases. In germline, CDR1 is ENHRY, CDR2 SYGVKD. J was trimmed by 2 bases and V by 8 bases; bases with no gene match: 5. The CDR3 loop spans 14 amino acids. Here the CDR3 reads CAIGRDRGQETQYF. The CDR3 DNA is TGTGCCATCGGCCGGGACAGGGGACAAGAGACCCAGTACTTC.

For the CDR3, the DNA is TGTGCCAGCAGTTTCCTCCAGGGGGAGCAGTACTTC. It specifies CASSFLQGEQYF. The chain is built from TRBV27 and TRBJ2-7; D may be TRBD1 (6 bases). Germline CDR1 and CDR2: MNHEY and SMNVEV (reference sequence). Trimming stripped 3 bases from V and 7 bases from J, with 10 bases between. The CDR3 has 12 amino acids.

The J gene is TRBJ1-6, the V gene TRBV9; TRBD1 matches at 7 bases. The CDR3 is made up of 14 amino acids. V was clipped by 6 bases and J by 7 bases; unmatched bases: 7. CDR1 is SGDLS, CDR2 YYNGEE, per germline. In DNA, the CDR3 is TGTGCCAGCAACCCGGGCAGGGGGAATTCACCCCTCCACTTT. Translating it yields CASNPGRGNSPLHF.